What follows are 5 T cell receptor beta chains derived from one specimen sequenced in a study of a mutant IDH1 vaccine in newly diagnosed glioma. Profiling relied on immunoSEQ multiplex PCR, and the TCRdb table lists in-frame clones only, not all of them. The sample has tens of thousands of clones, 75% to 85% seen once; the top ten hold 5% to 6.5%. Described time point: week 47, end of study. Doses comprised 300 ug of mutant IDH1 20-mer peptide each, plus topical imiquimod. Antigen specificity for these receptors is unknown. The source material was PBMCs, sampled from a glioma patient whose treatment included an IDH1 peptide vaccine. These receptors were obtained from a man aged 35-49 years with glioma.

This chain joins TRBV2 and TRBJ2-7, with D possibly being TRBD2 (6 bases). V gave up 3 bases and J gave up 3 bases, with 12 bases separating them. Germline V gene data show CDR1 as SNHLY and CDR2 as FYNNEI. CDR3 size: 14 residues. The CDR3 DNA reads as TGTGCCAGCAGTGACCCCGGGACTGACTACGAGCAGTACTTC. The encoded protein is CASSDPGTDYEQYF.

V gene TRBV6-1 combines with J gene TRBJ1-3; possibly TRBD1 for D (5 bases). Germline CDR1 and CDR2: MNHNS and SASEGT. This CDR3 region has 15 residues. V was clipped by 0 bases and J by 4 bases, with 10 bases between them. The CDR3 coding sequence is TGTGCCAGCAGTGAAGCCCAGGGATACGGAAACACCATATATTTT. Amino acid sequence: CASSEAQGYGNTIYF.

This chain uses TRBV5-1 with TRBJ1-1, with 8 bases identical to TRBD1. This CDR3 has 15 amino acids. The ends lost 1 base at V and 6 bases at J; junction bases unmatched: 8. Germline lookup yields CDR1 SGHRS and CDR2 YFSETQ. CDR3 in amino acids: CASSLLRTGQSEAFF. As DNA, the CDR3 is TGCGCCAGCAGCTTGTTGCGGACAGGGCAATCTGAAGCTTTCTTT.

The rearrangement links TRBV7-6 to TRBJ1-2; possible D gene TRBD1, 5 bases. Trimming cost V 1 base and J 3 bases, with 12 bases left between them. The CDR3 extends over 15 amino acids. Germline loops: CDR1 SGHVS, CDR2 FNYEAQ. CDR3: CASSLEAVGDYGYTF. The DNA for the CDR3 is TGTGCCAGCAGCTTAGAGGCGGTGGGGGACTATGGCTACACCTTC.

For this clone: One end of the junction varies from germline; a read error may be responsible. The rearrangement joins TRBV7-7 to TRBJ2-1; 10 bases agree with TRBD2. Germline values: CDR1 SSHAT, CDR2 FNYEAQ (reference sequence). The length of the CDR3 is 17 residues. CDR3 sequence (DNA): TGTGCTAGCAGCTTACGCCCTAGCGGGGGCGGCTACAATGAGCAGTTCTTC. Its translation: CASSLRPSGGGYNEQFF.